This T cell receptor beta chain emerged from a study of cytomegalovirus exposure and HLA in healthy donors. Germline trimming cut 4 bases from V and 7 bases from J; bases unmatched to any gene: 5. The CDR3 is made up of 14 amino acids. Germline CDR1 is MNHNS and CDR2 is SASEGT. This clone was detected only a few times. Antigen: not known. PCR amplification relied on 60 Vbeta primers (plus 13 Jbeta primers). Sequencing was performed with immunoSEQ multiplex PCR; in TCRdb, only in-frame clones are kept and a portion is missing. This sample yields under 200,000 clones, of which roughly 72% are seen a single time; 1.5% to 2% belongs to the top ten. General study findings and limits: By a later analysis, the bulk of CMV-associated TCR beta chains appeared HLA-restricted.

Material for sequencing was PBMCs. This TCR came from a man younger than 40 in good health and CMV-seronegative. V usage is TRBV6-1 and J usage is TRBJ1-5; 9 nucleotides match TRBD1. For the CDR3, the DNA is TGTGCCAGCAGTGCGGGACAGGGTTGGCAGCCCCAGCATTTT. It is translated as CASSAGQGWQPQHF.